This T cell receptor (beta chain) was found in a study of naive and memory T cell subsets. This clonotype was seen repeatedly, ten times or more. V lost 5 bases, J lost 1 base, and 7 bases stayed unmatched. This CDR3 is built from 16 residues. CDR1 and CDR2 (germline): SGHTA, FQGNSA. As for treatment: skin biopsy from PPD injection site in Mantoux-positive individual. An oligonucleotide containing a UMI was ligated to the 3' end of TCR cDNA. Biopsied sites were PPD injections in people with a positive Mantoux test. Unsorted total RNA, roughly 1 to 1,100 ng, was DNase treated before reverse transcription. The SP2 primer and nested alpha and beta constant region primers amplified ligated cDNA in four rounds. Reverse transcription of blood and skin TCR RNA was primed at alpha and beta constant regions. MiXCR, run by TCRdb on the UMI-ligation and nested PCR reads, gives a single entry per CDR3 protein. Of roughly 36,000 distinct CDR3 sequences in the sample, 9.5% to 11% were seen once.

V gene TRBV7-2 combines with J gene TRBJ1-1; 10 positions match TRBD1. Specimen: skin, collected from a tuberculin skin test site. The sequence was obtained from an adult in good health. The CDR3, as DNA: TGTGCCAGCAGCCTGCGACAGGGGGCCCCGAACACTGAAGCTTTCTTT. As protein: CASSLRQGAPNTEAFF.